These 31 T cell receptor beta chains came from one sample sequenced in a study of blood T cell repertoires in COVID-19. TCRdb's table, derived via immunoSEQ multiplex PCR, lists solely in-frame clones and lacks some. Counted here are 200,000 to 250,000 clones, 86% occurring once; the ten biggest clones make up over 2%. Specimen: PBMCs or T cells enriched from blood (not recorded which). Every receptor here comes from a woman between 45 and 60 years old who had recovered from COVID-19.

The chain links TRBV19 to TRBJ1-2; the D is unclear. This CDR3 is built from 12 residues. Germline CDR1 is LNHDA and CDR2 is SQIVND (reference sequence). V was clipped by 4 bases and J by 4 bases, with 7 bases between them. The CDR3 region has the DNA TGTGCCAGTAGTACAAATGTCTATGGCTACACCTTC. It translates to CASSTNVYGYTF.

The chain uses TRBV21-1 and TRBJ2-3; TRBD2 is the table's D call, not checked against the DNA. TRBV21-1 is listed as a pseudogene. There are 17 residues in the CDR3. Written as DNA, the CDR3 is TGTGCCAGCTTCGGTGCTAGCGGGGGGGCGAACACAGATACGCAGTATTTT. Encoded protein: CASFGASGGANTDTQYF.

The J gene is TRBJ1-6, the V gene TRBV2; maybe TRBD1 (5 bases). Trimming shortened V by 8 bases and J by 10 bases, and 15 bases separated the two germline ends. Germline V lookup: CDR1 SNHLY, CDR2 FYNNEI. The CDR3 runs 13 residues. CDR3 DNA sequence: TGTGCCAGCCGCAGGGAGGAGAGGTCACCCCTCCACTTT. This encodes CASRREERSPLHF.

This rearrangement joins TRBV9 to TRBJ1-1; weak D call: TRBD1 (5 bases). With 3 bases removed from V and 1 base from J, the gap between germline ends came to 13 bases. This CDR3 is 15 amino acids long. Germline V gives CDR1 SGDLS, CDR2 YYNGEE. Written as DNA, the CDR3 is TGTGCCAGCAGCGCAGCAGCGGGGCGGAACACTGAAGCTTTCTTT. This sequence encodes CASSAAAGRNTEAFF.

This sequence joins TRBV7-9 and TRBJ2-7, with 8 bases aligning to TRBD1. The germline V gene has CDR1 SEHNR and CDR2 FQNEAQ (reference sequence). The CDR3 sequence is 14 residues long. V lost 2 bases to trimming and J lost 6 bases; unmatched junction nucleotides: 6. CDR3 sequence: CASSLSDRGGEQYF. The CDR3 nucleotides read TGTGCCAGCAGCTTAAGTGACAGGGGTGGCGAGCAGTACTTC. Full variable domain (outside the CDR3, taken from reference TRBV7-9 and TRBJ2-7): DTGVSQNPRHKITKRGQNVTFRCDPISEHNRLYWYRQTLGQGPEFLTYFQNEAQLEKSRLLSDRFSAERPKGSFSTLEIQRTEQGDSAMYLCASSLSDRGGEQYFGPGTRLTVT.

The genes are TRBV28 and TRBJ2-1; TRBD2 matches 11 bases. The trim removed 3 bases at V and 7 bases at J, leaving 23 bases unmatched. Germline V gives CDR1 MDHEN, CDR2 SYDVKM. The CDR3 totals 21 residues. The CDR3 nucleotides read TGTGCCAGCAGTTTTAGCGGTTGGGGGACCAAACTAGCGGGAGTGGCGAATGAGCAGTTCTTC. It translates to CASSFSGWGTKLAGVANEQFF.

This clone was observed a single time. This chain joins TRBV24-1 and TRBJ2-2; the D gene is possibly TRBD2 (5 bases). The germline V gene has CDR1 KGHDR and CDR2 SFDVKD. This CDR3 is built from 17 residues. Trimming took off 4 bases at V and 4 bases at J, with 18 bases between the two ends. CDR3 DNA sequence: TGTGCCACCAGTGACATGGCCCCGGGGAGCAGCACCGGGGAGCTGTTTTTT. Amino acid sequence: CATSDMAPGSSTGELFF.

The gene calls are TRBV18 and TRBJ2-3; the match to TRBD2 covers 9 bases. Germline V CDR1 and CDR2: KGHSH, LQKENI. J lost 0 bases, V lost 3 bases, and 7 bases had no gene match. This CDR3 region has 17 residues. The DNA of the CDR3 is TGTGCCAGCTCACCCACGTCCCTAGCGGGGAGCACAGATACGCAGTATTTT. Protein: CASSPTSLAGSTDTQYF.

This clone was seen just once. This chain links TRBV11-2 with TRBJ2-3; 9 bases align to TRBD2. Germline V gene data show CDR1 as SGHAT and CDR2 as FQNNGV. The junction had 3 bases not matched to a gene; V was cut back by 2 bases and J by 0 bases. This CDR3 has 16 residues. The CDR3 loop is CASSLSSGASTDTQYF. CDR3 nucleotides: TGTGCCAGCAGCTTATCTAGCGGGGCTAGCACAGATACGCAGTATTTT.

The chain carries TRBV3-1 (or the pseudogene TRBV3-2) and TRBJ1-1, with 9 nucleotides matching TRBD1. The CDR3 length is 14 residues. Germline V gives CDR1 LGHDT, CDR2 YNNKEL (reference sequence). The ends lost 6 bases at V and 1 base at J; junction bases unmatched: 3. The CDR3 protein is CASRDRGRNTEAFF. The DNA for the CDR3 is TGTGCCAGCAGGGACAGGGGACGGAACACTGAAGCTTTCTTT.

This clone was detected only once. The gene calls are TRBV7-9 and TRBJ1-2; TRBD1 is a possible D gene (5 bases). The CDR3 extends over 15 amino acids. Germline CDR1 reads SEHNR; CDR2 reads FQNEAQ (reference sequence). Trimming removed 5 bases from V and 4 bases from J, with 17 bases in between. CDR3 in amino acids: CASSPSGGDGYGYTF. The CDR3 nucleotides are TGTGCCAGCAGCCCATCGGGGGGGGACGGCTATGGCTACACCTTC.

The gene calls are TRBV28 and TRBJ2-7; D may be TRBD1 (5 bases). Trimming cost V 6 bases and J 0 bases, with 9 bases left between them. The CDR3 runs 13 residues. The V gene's germline CDR1 is MDHEN and CDR2 SYDVKM. The CDR3 DNA is TGTGCCAGCAGCGTACAGGTCTCCTACGAGCAGTACTTC. Its protein is CASSVQVSYEQYF.

This chain connects TRBV14 to TRBJ2-7, with unresolved D. The CDR3 contains 13 residues. Germline lookup yields CDR1 SGHDN and CDR2 FVKESK. The V end was cut by 2 bases, the J end by 0 bases, with 5 bases between. The CDR3 sequence: CASSQQNSYEQYF. DNA for the CDR3: TGTGCCAGCAGCCAACAGAACTCCTACGAGCAGTACTTC.

This chain joins TRBV10-3 and TRBJ2-3, with a possible D match to TRBD2 (5 bases). The CDR3 extends over 14 amino acids. Germline V lookup: CDR1 ENHRY, CDR2 SYGVKD. The V and J ends lost 8 bases and 0 bases respectively, with 12 bases between them. The CDR3 reads CAIQGLSSTDTQYF. Written as DNA, the CDR3 is TGTGCCATCCAAGGACTCAGTAGCACAGATACGCAGTATTTT.

The chain is built from TRBV7-9 and TRBJ2-1; a weak D match, TRBD2 (6 bases). Deletions cut 3 bases from V and 0 bases from J, with 6 bases between. Germline assignment: CDR1 SEHNR and CDR2 FQNEAQ (reference sequence). The CDR3 spans 14 residues. The chain's CDR3 is CASSLGGSYNEQFF. The DNA for the CDR3 is TGTGCCAGCAGCTTGGGGGGCTCCTACAATGAGCAGTTCTTC.

This clone appeared a single time. The chain couples TRBV5-4 to TRBJ2-1; TRBD2 agrees at 7 bases. Trimming cost V 4 bases and J 3 bases; bases outside gene matches: 10. The CDR3 totals 16 residues. CDR1 and CDR2 from the germline V gene are SGHNT and YYREEE (reference sequence). Written as DNA, the CDR3 is TGTGCCAGCAGCCTAAATCGGGGCGGGGGCTACAATGAGCAGTTCTTC. This sequence encodes CASSLNRGGGYNEQFF.

The chain is built from TRBV5-4 and TRBJ2-7, with no clear D. The V and J ends lost 8 bases and 6 bases respectively, with 12 bases between them. This CDR3 has 11 residues. Germline V gives CDR1 SGHNT, CDR2 YYREEE (reference sequence). CDR3 DNA: TGTGCCAGAACGACACTTTCCGAGCAGTACTTC. It codes for CARTTLSEQYF.

The chain joins TRBV28 to TRBJ2-7, with 9 bases matching TRBD2. CDR3 length: 15 residues. From germline, CDR1 is MDHEN and CDR2 SYDVKM. The ends lost 5 bases at V and 5 bases at J; junction bases unmatched: 10. The CDR3 coding sequence is TGTGCCAGCAGTCAAGCGGGAGGCCGGATCCACGAGCAGTACTTC. Translated, it gives CASSQAGGRIHEQYF.

The J gene is TRBJ2-1, the V gene TRBV13; 8 positions match TRBD1. The CDR3 has 14 residues. The germline V gene encodes CDR1 PRHDT and CDR2 FYEKMQ (reference sequence). After removal of 4 bases from V and 1 base from J, the junction contained 0 bases not matched to a gene. CDR3 residues: CASSWTGSYNEQFF. The CDR3, as DNA: TGTGCCAGCAGCTGGACAGGGTCCTACAATGAGCAGTTCTTC.

The V call is TRBV2, the J call TRBJ1-1; D might be TRBD1 (5 bases). From germline, CDR1 is SNHLY and CDR2 FYNNEI. The germline V and J ends were trimmed by 8 bases and 3 bases, with 16 bases remaining between them. This CDR3 region has 14 residues. The CDR3 region has the DNA TGTGCCAGCCCGGACGGGGGGGGAGACACTGAAGCTTTCTTT. The encoded protein is CASPDGGGDTEAFF.

The chain has TRBV30 and TRBJ2-3, with TRBD2 matching 8 bases. The CDR3 has 15 residues. Germline CDR1 and CDR2: GTSNPN and SVGIG (reference sequence). Trimming at V came to 0 bases and at J to 6 bases, leaving 8 bases not matched to a gene. In nucleotides, the CDR3 is TGTGCCTGGAGTGTAGAGCGGGGGAAGGGGGATACGCAGTATTTT. It codes for CAWSVERGKGDTQYF.

V usage is TRBV28 and J usage is TRBJ2-5; TRBD1 matches 7 bases. Germline-derived CDR1 and CDR2 are MDHEN and SYDVKM. Trimming took 1 base from V and 3 from J; bases not matched to a gene: 2. The CDR3 consists of 14 residues. In nucleotides, the CDR3 is TGTGCCAGCAGTTTATCTACAGGGGAAGAGACCCAGTACTTC. Residues: CASSLSTGEETQYF.

There are a few counts of this clone. The chain is built from TRBV19 and TRBJ1-1; TRBD1 matches 8 bases. The CDR3 totals 14 residues. Trimming removed 7 bases from V and 2 bases from J; junction bases left unmatched: 6. The germline gives CDR1 LNHDA, CDR2 SQIVND (reference sequence). The DNA of the CDR3 is TGTGCCAGTAAGCCTGGACAGGGAAACACTGAAGCTTTCTTT. Protein: CASKPGQGNTEAFF.

The gene calls are TRBV19 and TRBJ1-5; TRBD1 agrees at 8 bases. There are 14 residues in the CDR3. Germline V gene data show CDR1 as LNHDA and CDR2 as SQIVND (reference sequence). Trimming at V came to 5 bases and at J to 6 bases, leaving 6 bases not matched to a gene. The CDR3 nucleotides read TGTGCCAGTAGTTCTGGACAGGGTACTCAGCCCCAGCATTTT. Translating it yields CASSSGQGTQPQHF.

The genes are TRBV27 and TRBJ2-7, with 11 bases fitting TRBD2. With V trimmed by 3 bases and J by 2 bases, 6 bases remained unmatched. The germline V gene encodes CDR1 MNHEY and CDR2 SMNVEV (reference sequence). This CDR3 has 16 residues. CDR3 sequence reads: CASSFTTSGGPYEQYF. The CDR3 region has the DNA TGTGCCAGCAGTTTCACTACTAGCGGGGGCCCCTACGAGCAGTACTTC.

The rearrangement joins TRBV29-1 to TRBJ1-2, with 9 bases lining up with TRBD1. The CDR3 has 12 residues. The V gene's germline CDR1 is SQVTM and CDR2 ANQGSEA. The ends lost 4 bases at V and 6 bases at J; junction bases unmatched: 3. The CDR3 DNA sequence: TGCAGCGTTGGGGACAGGGAGGATGGCTACACCTTC. Translated, it gives CSVGDREDGYTF.

The rearrangement links TRBV28 to TRBJ2-3; perhaps TRBD2 as D (5 bases). Germline CDR1 is MDHEN and CDR2 is SYDVKM. This CDR3 has 15 residues. V lost 3 bases, J lost 6 bases, and 16 bases lay in between. This CDR3 reads CASSFRGNLRDTQYF. Here the CDR3 DNA reads TGTGCCAGCAGTTTTAGAGGGAACCTCCGGGATACGCAGTATTTT.

V usage is TRBV6-5 and J usage is TRBJ2-7; D is possibly TRBD1 (6 bases). Germline V gives CDR1 MNHEY, CDR2 SVGAGI. The CDR3 extends over 13 amino acids. Between the trimmed V and J ends, which lost 6 bases and 3 bases, there was a span of 12 bases. CDR3 sequence reads: CASRGTRDYEQYF. The CDR3 DNA reads TGTGCCAGCAGGGGGACAAGGGACTACGAGCAGTACTTC.

This rearrangement joins TRBV30 to TRBJ1-1; 8 bases are shared with TRBD1. V was pared by 3 bases and J by 11 bases, with 14 bases of the junction left unmatched. The CDR3 contains 14 residues. The germline V gene has CDR1 GTSNPN and CDR2 SVGIG (reference sequence). CDR3 coding DNA: TGTGCCTGGAGAGCACCGGGACAGGTCGGTCGGGCTTTCTTT. The encoded protein is CAWRAPGQVGRAFF. Using reference TRBV30 and TRBJ1-1 for the parts outside the CDR3, the full variable domain is SQTIHQWPATLVQPVGSPLSLECTVEGTSNPNLYWYRQAAGRGLQLLFYSVGIGQISSEVPQNLSASRPQDRQFILSSKKLLLSDSGFYLCAWRAPGQVGRAFFGQGTRLTVV.

V usage is TRBV18 and J usage is TRBJ1-2; possible D gene TRBD1, 5 bases. Between the trimmed V and J ends, which lost 6 bases and 7 bases, there was a span of 21 bases. Germline V gene lookup returns CDR1 KGHSH and CDR2 LQKENI. The length of the CDR3 is 15 residues. This chain's CDR3 is CASSRQRGDDSGYTF. As DNA, the CDR3 is TGTGCCAGCTCCCGCCAGCGGGGGGATGATTCTGGCTACACCTTC. Supplemented by reference TRBV18 and TRBJ1-2, the full variable domain reads NAGVMQNPRHLVRRRGQEARLRCSPMKGHSHVYWYRQLPEEGLKFMVYLQKENIIDESGMPKERFSAEFPKEGPSILRIQQVVRGDSAAYFCASSRQRGDDSGYTFGSGTRLTVV.

The V gene is TRBV24-1, the J gene TRBJ1-3; no reliable D call. Trimming pared 2 bases from V and 0 bases from J, leaving 4 bases between. The CDR3 has 14 residues. Germline CDR1 and CDR2: KGHDR and SFDVKD. The CDR3 DNA reads as TGTGCCACCAGTGATTCTAACTCTGGAAACACCATATATTTT. This codes for CATSDSNSGNTIYF.